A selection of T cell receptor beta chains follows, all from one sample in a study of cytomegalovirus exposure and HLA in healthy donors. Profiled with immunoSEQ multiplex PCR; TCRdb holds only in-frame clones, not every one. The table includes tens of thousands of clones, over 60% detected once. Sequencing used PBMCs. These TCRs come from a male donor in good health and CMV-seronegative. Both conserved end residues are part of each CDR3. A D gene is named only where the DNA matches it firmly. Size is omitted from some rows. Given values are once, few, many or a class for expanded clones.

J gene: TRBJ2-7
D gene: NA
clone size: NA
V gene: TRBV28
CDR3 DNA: TGTGCCAGCAGTTTCTCGCGCGAGCAGTACTTC
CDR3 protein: CASSFSREQYF

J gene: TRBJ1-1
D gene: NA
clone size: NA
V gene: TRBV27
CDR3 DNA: TGTGCCAGCACTGGTTCTATAAACACTGAAGCTTTCTTT
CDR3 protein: CASTGSINTEAFF

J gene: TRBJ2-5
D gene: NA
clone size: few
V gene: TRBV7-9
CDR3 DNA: TGTGCCAGCAGCTTAGCGCGGCCGTTTAACCAAGAGACCCAGTACTTC
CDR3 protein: CASSLARPFNQETQYF

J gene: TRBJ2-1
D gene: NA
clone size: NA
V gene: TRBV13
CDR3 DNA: TGTGCCAGCAGCGCCGGACTCCTAACCGAGCAGTTCTTC
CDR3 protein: CASSAGLLTEQFF

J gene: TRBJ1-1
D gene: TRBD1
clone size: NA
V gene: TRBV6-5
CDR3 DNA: TGTGCCAGTAGGGACAGGAACACTGAAGCTTTCTTT
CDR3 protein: CASRDRNTEAFF

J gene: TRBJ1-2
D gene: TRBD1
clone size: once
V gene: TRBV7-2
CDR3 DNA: TGTGCCAGCAGCTGGGGGACAGGGGGCGGGATCTATGGCTACACCTTC
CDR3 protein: CASSWGTGGGIYGYTF

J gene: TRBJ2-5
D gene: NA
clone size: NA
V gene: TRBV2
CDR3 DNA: TGTGCCAGCATTGGCAGTCTTCAAGAGGCCCAGTACTTC
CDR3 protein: CASIGSLQEAQYF

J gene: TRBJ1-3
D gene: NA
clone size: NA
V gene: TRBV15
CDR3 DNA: TGTGCCACCAGCAGAGATCGGGCAGGGGGAAACACCATATATTTT
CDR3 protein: CATSRDRAGGNTIYF

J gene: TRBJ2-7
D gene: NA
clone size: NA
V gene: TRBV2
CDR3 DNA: TGTGCCAGCAGTGAAGGTCAGGGGAACCCCTACGAGCAGTACTTC
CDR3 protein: CASSEGQGNPYEQYF

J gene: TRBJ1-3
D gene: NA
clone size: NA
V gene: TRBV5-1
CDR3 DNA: TGCGCCAGCAGCCCTTGGACAAGTGATGGCCCAAGAAACACCATATATTTT
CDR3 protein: CASSPWTSDGPRNTIYF

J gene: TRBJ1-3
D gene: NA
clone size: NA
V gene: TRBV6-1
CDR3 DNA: TGTGCCAGCGTCCCATCCGGACAGACCATATATTTT
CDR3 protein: CASVPSGQTIYF

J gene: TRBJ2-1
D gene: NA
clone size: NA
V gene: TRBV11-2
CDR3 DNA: TGTGCCAGCAGTTCCTTGACTCCTTCACACTACAATGAGCAGTTCTTC
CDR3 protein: CASSSLTPSHYNEQFF

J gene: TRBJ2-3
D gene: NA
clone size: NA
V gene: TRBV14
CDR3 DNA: TGTGCCAGCAGCCAAGATTCCCAGGGTACGCAGTATTTT
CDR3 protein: CASSQDSQGTQYF

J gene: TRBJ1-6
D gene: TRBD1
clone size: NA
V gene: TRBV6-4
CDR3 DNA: TGTGCCAGCAGTGACTCGTCAGGGGGTAATTCACCCCTCCACTTT
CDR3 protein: CASSDSSGGNSPLHF

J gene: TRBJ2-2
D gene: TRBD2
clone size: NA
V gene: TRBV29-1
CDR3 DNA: TGCAGCGGTTGGGGGGGGGATTTGACCGGGGAGCTGTTTTTT
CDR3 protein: CSGWGGDLTGELFF

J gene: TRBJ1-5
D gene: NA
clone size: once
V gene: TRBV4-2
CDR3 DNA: TGTGCCAGCAGCCAATTCCGGTCCAATCAGCCCCAGCATTTT
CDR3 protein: CASSQFRSNQPQHF

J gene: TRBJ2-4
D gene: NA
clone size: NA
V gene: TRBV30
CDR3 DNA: TGTGCCTGGAGTGTCCGTCTCAAAAACATTCAGTACTTC
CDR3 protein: CAWSVRLKNIQYF

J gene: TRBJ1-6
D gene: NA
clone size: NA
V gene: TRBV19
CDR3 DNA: TGTGCCAGTAGCCCAACAGGGAATTCACCCCTCCACTTT
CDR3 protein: CASSPTGNSPLHF

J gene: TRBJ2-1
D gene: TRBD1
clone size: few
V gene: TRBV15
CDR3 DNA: TGTGCCACCAGCAGACCGAGACAGGGTCTTACCAATGAGCAGTTCTTC
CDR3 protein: CATSRPRQGLTNEQFF

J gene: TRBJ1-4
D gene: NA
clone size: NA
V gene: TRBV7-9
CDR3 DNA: TGTGCCAGCAGCTTAGGGGGGGGGAAGGAAAAACTGTTTTTT
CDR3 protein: CASSLGGGKEKLFF

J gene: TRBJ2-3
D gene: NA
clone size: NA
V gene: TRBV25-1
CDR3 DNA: TGTGCCAGCAGTGAGCAGGCAGGGCAACTTACGCAGTATTTT
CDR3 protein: CASSEQAGQLTQYF

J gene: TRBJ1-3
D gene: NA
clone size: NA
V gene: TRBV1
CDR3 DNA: TGCACCAGCAGCCAGGAACCCACAGGGACTGGAAACACCATATATTTT
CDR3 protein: CTSSQEPTGTGNTIYF

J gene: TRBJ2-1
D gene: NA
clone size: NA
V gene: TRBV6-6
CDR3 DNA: TGTGCCAGCAGTTACTCCCGCGGGGCCTATGAGCAGTTCTTC
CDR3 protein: CASSYSRGAYEQFF

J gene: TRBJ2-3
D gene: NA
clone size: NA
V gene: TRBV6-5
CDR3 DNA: TGTGCCAGCAGTTACTCGATCTCCACAGATACGCGGTATTTT
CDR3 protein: CASSYSISTDTRYF

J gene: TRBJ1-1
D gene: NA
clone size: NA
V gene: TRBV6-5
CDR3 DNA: TGTGCCAGCAGTTACTCGGGGGGTACGGGCCCTGAAGCTTTCTTT
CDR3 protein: CASSYSGGTGPEAFF

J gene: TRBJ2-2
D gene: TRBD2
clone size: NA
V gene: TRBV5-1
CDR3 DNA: TGCGCCAGCAGCTTTAGCGGGAGTACCGGGGAGCTGTTTTTT
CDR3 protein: CASSFSGSTGELFF

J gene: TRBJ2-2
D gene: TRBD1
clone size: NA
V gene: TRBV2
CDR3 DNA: TGTGCCAGCAGTCTTCGGACAGGAACGAACACCGGGGAGCTGTTTTTT
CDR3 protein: CASSLRTGTNTGELFF

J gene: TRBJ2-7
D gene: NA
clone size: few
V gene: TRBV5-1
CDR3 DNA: TGCGCCAGCAGCGCGAGATGGGAGGCGGGCGAGCAGTACTTC
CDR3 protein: CASSARWEAGEQYF

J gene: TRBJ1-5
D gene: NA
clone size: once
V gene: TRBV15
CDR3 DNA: TGTGCCACCAGCAGAGATCTACAGGTACATCAGCCCCAGCATTTT
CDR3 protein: CATSRDLQVHQPQHF

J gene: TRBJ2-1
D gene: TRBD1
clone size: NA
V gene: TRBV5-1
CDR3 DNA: TGCGCCAGCAGCTTCACCGGGACAGGGGACAATGAGCAGTTCTTC
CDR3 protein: CASSFTGTGDNEQFF

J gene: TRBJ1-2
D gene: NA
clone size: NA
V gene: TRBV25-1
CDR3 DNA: TGTGCCAGCAGTGATCGGGGGTTGGCCGGCTACCCCTTC
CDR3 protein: CASSDRGLAGYPF

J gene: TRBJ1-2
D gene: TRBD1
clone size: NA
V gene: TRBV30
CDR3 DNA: TGTGCCTGGAGTCCTCCTACAGGGGGAGGCGGCTACACCTTC
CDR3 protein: CAWSPPTGGGGYTF

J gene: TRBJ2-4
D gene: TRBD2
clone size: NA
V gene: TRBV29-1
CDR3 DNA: TGCAGCGTTGTATTGGGACTAGCGGGAGTGGGAAACATTCAGTACTTC
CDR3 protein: CSVVLGLAGVGNIQYF

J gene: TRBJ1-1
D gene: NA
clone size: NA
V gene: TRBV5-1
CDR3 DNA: TGCGCCAGCAGCTTCCGACAGGTCACTATGAACACTGAAGCTTTCTTT
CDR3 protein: CASSFRQVTMNTEAFF

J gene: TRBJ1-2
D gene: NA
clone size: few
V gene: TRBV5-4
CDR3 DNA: TGTGCCAGCAGCCTCGGGGTCCTAAACTATGGCTACCCCTTC
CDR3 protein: CASSLGVLNYGYPF

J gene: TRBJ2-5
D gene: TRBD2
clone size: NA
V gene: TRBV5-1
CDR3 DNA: TGCGCCAGCAGCAGCACCGGGACTATGCAAGAGACCCAGTACTTC
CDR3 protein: CASSSTGTMQETQYF

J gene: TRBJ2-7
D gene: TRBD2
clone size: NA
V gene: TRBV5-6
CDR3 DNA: TGTGCCAGCAGCTTCCGCGGGGGGTCCTACGAGCAGTACTTC
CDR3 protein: CASSFRGGSYEQYF

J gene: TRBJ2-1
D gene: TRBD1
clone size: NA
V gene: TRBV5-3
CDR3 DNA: TGTGCCAGAAGCAATACAGGGGGCCTCTACAATGAGCAGTTCTTC
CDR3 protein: CARSNTGGLYNEQFF

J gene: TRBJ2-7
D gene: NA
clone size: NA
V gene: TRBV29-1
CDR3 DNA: TGCAGCGTTAGCCAGGGGCCCTACGAGCAGTACTTC
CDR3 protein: CSVSQGPYEQYF

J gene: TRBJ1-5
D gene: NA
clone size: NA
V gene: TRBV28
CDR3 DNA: TGTGCCAGCAGTTTTGGACTTCCAGGGACATATAGCAATCAGCCCCAGCATTTT
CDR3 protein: CASSFGLPGTYSNQPQHF

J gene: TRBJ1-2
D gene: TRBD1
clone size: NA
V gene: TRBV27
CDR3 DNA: TGTGCCAGCAGTTTGACAGGGGATGGCTACACCTTC
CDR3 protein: CASSLTGDGYTF

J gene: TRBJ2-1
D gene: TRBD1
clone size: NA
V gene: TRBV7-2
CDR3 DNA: TGTGCCAGCAGCTTAGGGGGACAGGGTATTGAGCAGTTCTTC
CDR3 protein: CASSLGGQGIEQFF

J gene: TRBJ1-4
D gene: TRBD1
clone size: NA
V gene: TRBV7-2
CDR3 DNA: TGTGCCAGCAGCCCACAGGGGTCTAATGAAAAACTGTTTTTT
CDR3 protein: CASSPQGSNEKLFF

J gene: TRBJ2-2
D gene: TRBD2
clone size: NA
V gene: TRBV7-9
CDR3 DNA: TGTGCCAGCAGCCCCCCCGGACTAGCGGGAGCGGGGGAGCTGTTTTTT
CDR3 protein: CASSPPGLAGAGELFF

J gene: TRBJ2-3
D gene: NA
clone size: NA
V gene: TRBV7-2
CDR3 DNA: TGTGCCAGCAGCTTAGCGGGGGGGCGAATAGATACGCAGTATTTT
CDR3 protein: CASSLAGGRIDTQYF

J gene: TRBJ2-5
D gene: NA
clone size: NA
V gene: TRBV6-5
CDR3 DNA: TGTGCCAGCAGTTATGGTGCTGTAACTTGGTACTTC
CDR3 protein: CASSYGAVTWYF

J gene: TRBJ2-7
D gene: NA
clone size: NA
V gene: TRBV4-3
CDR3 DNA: TGCGCCAGCAGCCAAGATGTTCAGGGGAGGGAGTACTTC
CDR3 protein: CASSQDVQGREYF